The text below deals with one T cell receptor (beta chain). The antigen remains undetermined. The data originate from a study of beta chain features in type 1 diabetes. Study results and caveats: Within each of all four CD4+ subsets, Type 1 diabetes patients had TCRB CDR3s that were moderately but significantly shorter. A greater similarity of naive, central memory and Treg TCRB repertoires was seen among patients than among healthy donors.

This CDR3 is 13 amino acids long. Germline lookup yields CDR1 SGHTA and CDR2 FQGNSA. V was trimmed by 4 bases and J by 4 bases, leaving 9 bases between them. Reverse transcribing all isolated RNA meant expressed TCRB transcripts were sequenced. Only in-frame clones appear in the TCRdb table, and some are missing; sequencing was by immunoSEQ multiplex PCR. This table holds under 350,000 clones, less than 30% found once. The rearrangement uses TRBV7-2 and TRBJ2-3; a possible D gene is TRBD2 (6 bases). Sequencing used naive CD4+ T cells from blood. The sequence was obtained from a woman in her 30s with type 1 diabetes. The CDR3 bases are TGTGCCAGCAGCTCGGACTATTCAGATACGCAGTATTTT. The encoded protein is CASSSDYSDTQYF.